Given below is one TCR beta chain in context. Its matching antigen is unknown. The sample belongs to a study of circulating CD8 cells and anti-PD-1 response in melanoma. Study context: Nivolumab was given intravenously at 3 mg/kg every 2 weeks. Study-wide points: TIGIT repertoires were least diverse, DNEG repertoires most diverse. Clonotype sharing was highest between DPOS and TIGIT subsets.

Sorting of live CD3+CD8+TCRalphabeta+ cells by PD-1 and/or TIGIT gave four subsets. The QIAseq Immune Repertoire TCR panel built the libraries from roughly 15 ng of total RNA. TCRdb re-analysed the reads in MiXCR, keeping a single row per CDR3 protein. This table has hundreds of distinct CDR3 sequences, roughly a tenth appearing once. Germline V gene data show CDR1 as LNHDA and CDR2 as SQIVND (reference sequence). The CDR3 contains 14 residues. Trimming left V 1 base short and J 2 bases short, with 5 bases between. The origin of this receptor is a human donor with melanoma. Sample: CD8+ T cells from PBMCs, taken at baseline or after one month of anti-PD-1 therapy (not recorded which). This chain connects TRBV19 to TRBJ2-2; D remains unclear. As DNA, the CDR3 is TGTGCCAGTAGTATAGCGGCTAACACCGGGGAGCTGTTTTTT. It translates to CASSIAANTGELFF. Full variable domain (missing parts from reference TRBV19 and TRBJ2-2): DGGITQSPKYLFRKEGQNVTLSCEQNLNHDAMYWYRQDPGQGLRLIYYSQIVNDFQKGDIAEGYSVSREKKESFPLTVTSAQKNPTAFYLCASSIAANTGELFFGEGSRLTVL.